The 25 T cell receptor beta chains in this list originate from one sample, sequenced in a study of blood T cell repertoires in COVID-19. Sequenced by immunoSEQ multiplex PCR; TCRdb stores in-frame clones only, minus some. The sample records roughly 700,000 clones, 70% to 90% being singletons. The sample comprised peripheral blood. The receptors originated from a woman aged 18 to 35 with acute or convalescent COVID-19.

The chain employs TRBV5-5 and TRBJ1-2; 12 bases map to TRBD1. The V gene's germline CDR1 is SGHKS and CDR2 YYEKEE (reference sequence). This CDR3 is 14 amino acids long. The J segment lost 6 bases and the V segment lost 3 bases, leaving 3 bases of the junction unmatched. CDR3 sequence (DNA): TGTGCCAGCAGCTGGGACAGGGGGCGAGATGGCTACACCTTC. Its translation: CASSWDRGRDGYTF.

The chain is built from TRBV30 and TRBJ2-5; D not resolved. Germline CDR1 GTSNPN, CDR2 SVGIG (reference sequence). V lost 1 base, J lost 3 bases, and 3 bases lay in between. This CDR3 is 11 amino acids long. CDR3 bases: TGTGCCTGGAGTGCGGAAGAGACCCAGTACTTC. This encodes CAWSAEETQYF.

This rearrangement joins TRBV7-2 to TRBJ2-7; D perhaps matches TRBD2 (5 bases). Germline CDR1 and CDR2: SGHTA and FQGNSA. There are 16 residues in the CDR3. Deletions cut 2 bases from V and 3 bases from J, with 17 bases between. The DNA for the CDR3 is TGTGCCAGCAGCTTACCCCGGGGTGGTAGAATCTACGAGCAGTACTTC. Translating gives CASSLPRGGRIYEQYF. Drawing the rest from reference TRBV7-2 and TRBJ2-7, the complete variable domain is GAGVSQSPSNKVTEKGKDVELRCDPISGHTALYWYRQSLGQGLEFLIYFQGNSAPDKSGLPSDRFSAERTGGSVSTLTIQRTQQEDSAVYLCASSLPRGGRIYEQYFGPGTRLTVT.

V gene TRBV7-9 combines with J gene TRBJ1-1; 8 nucleotides align to TRBD1. The CDR3 loop spans 15 amino acids. V gave up 1 base and J gave up 3 bases; unmatched junction bases: 4. Germline V gene sequence: CDR1 SEHNR, CDR2 FQNEAQ (reference sequence). The CDR3 sequence is CASSLVLQGDTEAFF. Written as DNA, the CDR3 is TGTGCCAGCAGCTTAGTGCTACAGGGGGACACTGAAGCTTTCTTT.

The rearrangement uses TRBV6-5 and TRBJ2-1; 8 positions match TRBD2. There are 14 residues in the CDR3. Germline V gene lookup returns CDR1 MNHEY and CDR2 SVGAGI. The V gene end was trimmed by 10 bases and the J gene end by 4 bases; junction bases not matched to a gene: 9. CDR3 in amino acids: CATKSGGDYNEQFF. In DNA form, the CDR3 reads TGTGCCACAAAGAGCGGGGGCGATTACAATGAGCAGTTCTTC.

The V and J genes are TRBV6-5 and TRBJ1-6, with 9 nucleotides matching TRBD1. Germline trimming cut 4 bases from V and 8 bases from J; bases unmatched to any gene: 6. The germline V gene encodes CDR1 MNHEY and CDR2 SVGAGI. The CDR3 loop spans 15 amino acids. The CDR3 spells CASSSRQGDYSPLHF. The CDR3 DNA sequence: TGTGCCAGCAGTTCCCGACAGGGGGATTATTCACCCCTCCACTTT.

This clone was picked up a small number of times. This chain uses TRBV12-3 or TRBV12-4 with TRBJ1-1, with D perhaps matching TRBD1 (5 bases). The V end was cut by 3 bases, the J end by 6 bases, with 11 bases between. This CDR3 region has 13 residues. The CDR3: CASSFGRGAEAFF. The CDR3, as DNA: TGTGCCAGCAGTTTTGGTCGGGGGGCTGAAGCTTTCTTT.

The table lists this clone with a count of one. V usage is TRBV4-3 and J usage is TRBJ1-2; TRBD1 matches 8 bases. Per the germline V gene, CDR1 is LGHNA and CDR2 is YSLEER. After removal of 1 base from V and 6 bases from J, the junction contained 10 bases not matched to a gene. This CDR3 has 16 amino acids. CDR3 in amino acids: CASSQVQGQGAHGYTF. The CDR3 nucleotides are TGCGCCAGCAGCCAAGTCCAGGGGCAGGGGGCCCATGGCTACACCTTC.

The V and J genes are TRBV5-1 and TRBJ1-5; tentative D call: TRBD1 (5 bases). With 4 bases removed from V and 6 bases from J, the gap between germline ends came to 17 bases. This CDR3 is 15 amino acids long. Looked up from germline, CDR1 is SGHRS and CDR2 is YFSETQ. CDR3 sequence (DNA): TGCGCCAGCAGCCTGGACCCGGGGGGTGGTCAGCCCCAGCATTTT. Its protein is CASSLDPGGGQPQHF.

The chain joins TRBV4-2 to TRBJ2-6; D possibly corresponds to TRBD1 (5 bases). The germline V and J ends were trimmed by 0 bases and 4 bases, with 19 bases remaining between them. CDR3 length: 19 amino acids. Germline assignment: CDR1 LGHNA and CDR2 YNFKEQ. The CDR3 DNA sequence: TGTGCCAGCAGCCAAGATCTTTATGGTAGGGGTCTCGGGGCCAACGTCCTGACTTTC. It yields the protein CASSQDLYGRGLGANVLTF.

This chain links TRBV2 with TRBJ1-3, with 7 bases fitting TRBD1. CDR3 size: 14 residues. V was pared by 1 base and J by 7 bases, with 4 bases of the junction left unmatched. Per germline, CDR1 SNHLY and CDR2 FYNNEI. CDR3 amino acids: CASSEDRGRNTIYF. CDR3 nucleotides: TGTGCCAGCAGTGAAGACAGGGGTAGGAACACCATATATTTT.

V gene TRBV7-2 combines with J gene TRBJ1-1; 12 bases match TRBD1. V was pared by 3 bases and J by 1 base, with 6 bases of the junction left unmatched. Germline V CDR1 and CDR2: SGHTA, FQGNSA. The CDR3 has 17 amino acids. The CDR3: CASSFPGTGGRNTEAFF. The CDR3 region has the DNA TGTGCCAGCAGCTTCCCCGGGACAGGGGGCCGGAACACTGAAGCTTTCTTT.

DNA for the CDR3: TGTGCCAGCAGCCCTAACAGGGGAACTAATGAAAAACTGTTTTTT. It is translated as CASSPNRGTNEKLFF. The V gene is TRBV9, the J gene TRBJ1-4, with 7 bases fitting TRBD1. Germline V gene sequence: CDR1 SGDLS, CDR2 YYNGEE. The CDR3 has 15 amino acids. The V gene end was trimmed by 4 bases and the J gene end by 1 base; junction bases not matched to a gene: 4.

The DNA for the CDR3 is TGTGCCAGCACCCGGGGTAGGGACACTGAAGCTTTCTTT. Encoded protein: CASTRGRDTEAFF. The rearrangement joins TRBV12-3 or TRBV12-4 to TRBJ1-1; D is undetermined. The CDR3 length is 13 residues. The V end was cut by 7 bases, the J end by 3 bases, with 12 bases between.

The J gene is TRBJ2-2, the V gene TRBV19, with D unresolved. CDR3 length: 12 residues. V was cut by 4 bases and J by 7 bases, with 7 bases left in between. Germline lookup yields CDR1 LNHDA and CDR2 SQIVND (reference sequence). The CDR3 nucleotides read TGTGCCAGTAGTACGACACGCGGGGAGCTGTTTTTT. Its protein product is CASSTTRGELFF.

This chain connects TRBV24-1 to TRBJ2-1, with 10 bases lining up with TRBD2. The CDR3 has 16 amino acids. V was pared by 3 bases and J by 5 bases, with 6 bases of the junction left unmatched. The germline V gene has CDR1 KGHDR and CDR2 SFDVKD. This CDR3 is CATSDPWTSGNNEQFF. The CDR3 DNA reads TGTGCCACCAGTGATCCTTGGACTAGCGGAAACAATGAGCAGTTCTTC.

The chain links TRBV21-1 to TRBJ1-4. TRBV21-1 is marked as a pseudogene. The CDR3 consists of 16 residues. CDR3 amino acids: CASSILAGQAYEKLFF. The CDR3, as DNA: TGTGCCAGCAGCATCTTAGCGGGGCAGGCCTACGAAAAACTGTTTTTT.

Comments on this clone: Other DNA variants within this sample encode the same CDR3. The chain uses TRBV4-1 and TRBJ1-2; 11 nucleotides match TRBD1. V lost 3 bases, J lost 5 bases, and 5 bases stayed unmatched. Germline-derived CDR1 and CDR2 are MGHRA and YSYEKL. The CDR3 runs to 15 residues. The CDR3 coding sequence is TGCGCCAGCAGCCACTCCGGGACAGGGGGTTATGGCTACACCTTC. Translating gives CASSHSGTGGYGYTF.

The chain combines TRBV7-2 with TRBJ1-6; D is perhaps TRBD1 (5 bases). Looked up from germline, CDR1 is SGHTA and CDR2 is FQGNSA. This CDR3 spans 17 amino acids. The V end lost 5 bases, the J end lost 9 bases, and 23 bases lay between the germline ends. The CDR3 here is CASSPDLGAYWGSPLHF. Written as DNA, the CDR3 is TGTGCCAGCAGCCCAGATTTAGGGGCATATTGGGGTTCACCCCTCCACTTT. The whole variable domain, filled in from reference TRBV7-2 and TRBJ1-6, reads GAGVSQSPSNKVTEKGKDVELRCDPISGHTALYWYRQSLGQGLEFLIYFQGNSAPDKSGLPSDRFSAERTGGSVSTLTIQRTQQEDSAVYLCASSPDLGAYWGSPLHFGNGTRLTVT.

The chain uses TRBV19 and TRBJ2-2; 8 nucleotides line up with TRBD1. V trimming: 3 bases; J trimming: 6 bases; junction bases outside the gene matches: 6. Germline CDR1 and CDR2: LNHDA and SQIVND (reference sequence). This CDR3 contains 15 residues. CDR3 nucleotides: TGTGCCAGTAGTATTCTTGTACAGGGGGCCGGGGAGCTGTTTTTT. Protein: CASSILVQGAGELFF.

The rearrangement uses TRBV5-1 and TRBJ2-3; D unclear. There are 13 residues in the CDR3. In germline, CDR1 is SGHRS, CDR2 YFSETQ. Trimming took off 4 bases at V and 4 bases at J, with 10 bases between the two ends. The CDR3 is CASSRYPPDTQYF. The CDR3 DNA reads as TGCGCCAGCAGCCGGTATCCACCAGATACGCAGTATTTT.

V and J are TRBV6-6 and TRBJ1-5; D is uncertain. From germline, CDR1 is MNHNY and CDR2 SVGAGI (reference sequence). The CDR3 has 16 amino acids. The V gene lost 1 base and the J gene lost 6 bases, with 16 bases spanning the gap. CDR3 DNA sequence: TGTGCCAGCAGTTACTTAGGCGGAGGGAATAGTCAGCCCCAGCATTTT. Residues: CASSYLGGGNSQPQHF.

This clone was detected only once. The CDR3 DNA sequence: TGTGCCAGCAGTGGCGAGATAGTCTACACTGAAGCTTTCTTT. It is translated as CASSGEIVYTEAFF. The rearrangement joins TRBV2 to TRBJ1-1, with no clear D. V was trimmed by 4 bases and J by 3 bases, leaving 12 bases between them. Per germline, CDR1 SNHLY and CDR2 FYNNEI. This CDR3 is built from 14 residues. The full variable domain, with the rest looked up from reference TRBV2 and TRBJ1-1, is EPEVTQTPSHQVTQMGQEVILRCVPISNHLYFYWYRQILGQKVEFLVSFYNNEISEKSEIFDDQFSVERPDGSNFTLKIRSTKLEDSAMYFCASSGEIVYTEAFFGQGTRLTVV.

The rearrangement links TRBV5-4 to TRBJ2-1; D is undetermined. CDR1 is SGHNT and CDR2 is YYREEE in the germline V gene (reference sequence). Deletions cut 2 bases from V and 6 bases from J, with 12 bases between. The CDR3 totals 14 residues. For the CDR3, the DNA is TGTGCCAGCAGCTTTCCGACTTCTGGCAATGAGCAGTTCTTC. This sequence encodes CASSFPTSGNEQFF.

This chain connects TRBV6-4 to TRBJ2-3; 8 bases match TRBD2. J was trimmed by 1 base and V by 5 bases; bases with no gene match: 11. CDR1 and CDR2 (germline): MRHNA, SNTAGT. This CDR3 is built from 17 residues. Here the CDR3 reads CASSPTHRRGGTDTQYF. CDR3 nucleotide sequence: TGTGCCAGCAGTCCTACTCACCGGCGGGGGGGCACAGATACGCAGTATTTT.